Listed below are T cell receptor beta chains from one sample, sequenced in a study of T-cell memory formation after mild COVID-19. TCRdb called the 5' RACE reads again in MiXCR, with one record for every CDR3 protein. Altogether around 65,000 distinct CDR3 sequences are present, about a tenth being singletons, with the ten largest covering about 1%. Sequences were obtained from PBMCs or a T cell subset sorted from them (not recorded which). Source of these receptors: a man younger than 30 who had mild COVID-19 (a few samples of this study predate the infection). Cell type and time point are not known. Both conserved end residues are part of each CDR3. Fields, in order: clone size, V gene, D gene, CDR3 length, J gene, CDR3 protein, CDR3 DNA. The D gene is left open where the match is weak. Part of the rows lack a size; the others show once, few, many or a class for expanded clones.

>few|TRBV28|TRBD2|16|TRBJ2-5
CASSMGLAGGWETQYF
TGTGCCAGCAGTATGGGACTAGCGGGGGGATGGGAGACCCAGTACTTC
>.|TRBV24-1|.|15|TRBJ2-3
CATSDISTLTDTQYF
TGTGCCACCAGTGATATCTCTACGCTCACAGATACGCAGTATTTT
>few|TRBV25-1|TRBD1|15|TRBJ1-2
CASSTPGQGYHGYTF
TGTGCCAGCAGTACCCCGGGACAGGGGTATCATGGCTACACCTTC
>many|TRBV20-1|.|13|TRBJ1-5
CSAIGASNQPQHF
TGCAGTGCTATTGGGGCGAGCAATCAGCCCCAGCATTTT
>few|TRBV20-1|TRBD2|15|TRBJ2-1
CSAVLAGGTTGEQFF
TGCAGTGCTGTACTAGCGGGGGGGACCACCGGTGAGCAGTTCTTC
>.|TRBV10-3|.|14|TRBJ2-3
CAIKTGEVTDTQYF
TGTGCCATCAAAACAGGGGAGGTTACAGATACGCAGTATTTT
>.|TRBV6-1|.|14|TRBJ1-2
CASSEGGSFYGYTF
TGTGCCAGCAGTGAAGGAGGGTCCTTCTATGGCTACACCTTC
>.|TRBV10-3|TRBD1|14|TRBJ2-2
CAIRTGANTGELFF
TGTGCCATCAGGACAGGGGCAAACACCGGGGAGCTGTTTTTT
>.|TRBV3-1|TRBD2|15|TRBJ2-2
CASSQFGGGTGELFF
TGTGCCAGCAGCCAATTTGGCGGGGGCACCGGGGAGCTGTTTTTT
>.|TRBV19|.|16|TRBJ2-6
CASSIEEGSGANVLTF
TGTGCCAGTAGTATAGAAGAAGGGTCTGGGGCCAACGTCCTGACTTTC
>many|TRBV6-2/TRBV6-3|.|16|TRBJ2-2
CASSYRLNLNTGELFF
TGTGCCAGCAGTTACAGACTCAATCTGAACACCGGGGAGCTGTTTTTT
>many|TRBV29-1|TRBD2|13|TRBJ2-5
CSAQGGIQETQYF
TGCAGCGCCCAGGGAGGGATCCAAGAGACCCAGTACTTC
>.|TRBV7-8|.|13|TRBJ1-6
CASSLVGDSPLHF
TGTGCCAGCAGCTTAGTCGGTGATTCACCCCTCCACTTT
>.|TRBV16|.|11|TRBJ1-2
CASSHRHGYTF
TGTGCCAGCAGCCATAGGCATGGCTACACCTTC
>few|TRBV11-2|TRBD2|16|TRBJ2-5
CASSLGGGRAMETQYF
TGTGCCAGCAGCTTGGGAGGAGGGAGGGCCATGGAGACCCAGTACTTC
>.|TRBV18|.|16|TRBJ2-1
CASSPKNALSYNEQFF
TGTGCCAGCTCACCAAAAAATGCTTTGTCCTACAATGAGCAGTTCTTC
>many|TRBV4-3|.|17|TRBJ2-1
CASSQEVRLARYNEQFF
TGCGCCAGCAGCCAAGAAGTTCGGCTAGCGAGGTACAATGAGCAGTTCTTC
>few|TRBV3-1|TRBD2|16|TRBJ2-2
CASSLFGGAATGELFF
TGTGCCAGCAGCCTTTTCGGGGGGGCTGCTACCGGGGAGCTGTTTTTT
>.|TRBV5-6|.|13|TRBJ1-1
CASSFYAGQEAFF
TGTGCCAGCAGCTTTTATGCGGGCCAGGAAGCTTTCTTT
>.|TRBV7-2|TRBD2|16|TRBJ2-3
CASRITSGGAADTQYF
TGTGCCAGCAGGATAACTAGCGGGGGGGCAGCAGATACGCAGTATTTT
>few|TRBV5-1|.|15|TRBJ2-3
CASSLADSLTDTQYF
TGCGCCAGCAGCTTGGCAGACAGCCTGACAGATACGCAGTATTTT
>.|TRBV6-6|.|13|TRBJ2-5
CASSTGDIETQYF
TGTGCCAGCAGTACCGGGGACATAGAGACCCAGTACTTC
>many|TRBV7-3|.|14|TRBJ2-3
CASSPFAGSDTQYF
TGTGCCAGCAGCCCCTTTGCGGGGTCAGATACGCAGTATTTT
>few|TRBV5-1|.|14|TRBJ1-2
CASSLGSDYDGYTF
TGCGCCAGCAGCTTGGGTTCGGACTACGATGGCTACACCTTC
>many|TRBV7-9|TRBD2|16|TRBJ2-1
CASSSTLAGVYNEQFF
TGTGCCAGCAGCTCAACCCTAGCGGGGGTTTACAATGAGCAGTTCTTC
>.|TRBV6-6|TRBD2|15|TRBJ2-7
CASNTGGARSYEQYF
TGTGCCAGCAACACGGGGGGGGCGCGCTCCTACGAGCAGTACTTC
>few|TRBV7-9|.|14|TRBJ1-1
CASSIQALNTEAFF
TGTGCCAGCAGCATTCAGGCCCTGAACACTGAAGCTTTCTTT
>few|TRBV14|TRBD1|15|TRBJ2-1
CASSPGGGRSNEQFF
TGTGCCAGCAGCCCAGGGGGCGGCAGGAGCAATGAGCAGTTCTTC
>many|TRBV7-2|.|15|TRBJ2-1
CASSLEAQGYNEQFF
TGTGCCAGCAGCTTAGAGGCGCAGGGGTACAATGAGCAGTTCTTC
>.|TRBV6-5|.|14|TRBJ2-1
CASPRDSLDNEQFF
TGTGCCAGCCCCCGGGACTCGCTTGACAATGAGCAGTTCTTC
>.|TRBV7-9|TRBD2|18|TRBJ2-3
CASSSKTSGGPSTDTQYF
TGTGCCAGCAGCTCGAAGACTAGCGGGGGGCCGAGCACAGATACGCAGTATTTT
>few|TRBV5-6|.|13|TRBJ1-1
CASSLERNTEAFF
TGTGCCAGCAGCTTGGAAAGGAACACTGAAGCTTTCTTT
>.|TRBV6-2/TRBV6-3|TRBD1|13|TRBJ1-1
CASSTGARTEAFF
TGTGCCAGCTCGACAGGGGCGAGAACTGAAGCTTTCTTT
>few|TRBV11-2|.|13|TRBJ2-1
CASSLAVGDEQFF
TGTGCCAGCAGCTTAGCTGTCGGGGATGAGCAGTTCTTC
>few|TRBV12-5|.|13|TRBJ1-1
CASGLVEETEAFF
TGTGCTAGTGGTTTGGTAGAGGAAACTGAAGCTTTCTTT
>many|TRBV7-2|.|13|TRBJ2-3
CASSFWPRDTQYF
TGTGCCAGCAGCTTTTGGCCTAGGGATACGCAGTATTTT
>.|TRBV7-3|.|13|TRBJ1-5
CASSQDIGQPQHF
TGTGCCAGCAGCCAAGACATAGGGCAGCCCCAGCATTTT
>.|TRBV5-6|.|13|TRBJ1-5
CASSSGPLGPQHF
TGTGCCAGCAGCTCGGGACCTTTGGGGCCCCAGCATTTT
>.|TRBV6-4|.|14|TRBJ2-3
CASSGQINSDTQYF
TGTGCCAGCAGTGGACAGATAAATTCAGATACGCAGTATTTT
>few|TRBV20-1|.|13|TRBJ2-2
CSARDPNTGELFF
TGCAGTGCTAGAGACCCGAACACCGGGGAGCTGTTTTTT
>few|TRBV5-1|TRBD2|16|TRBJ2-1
CASSLASGGGPNEQFF
TGCGCCAGCAGCTTGGCGAGCGGGGGGGGACCGAATGAGCAGTTCTTC
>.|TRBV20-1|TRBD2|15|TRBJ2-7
CSVTGLAGGVGEQYF
TGCAGTGTTACGGGACTAGCGGGGGGAGTTGGCGAGCAGTACTTC
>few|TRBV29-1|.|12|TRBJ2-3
CSVEDQGDTQYF
TGCAGCGTTGAAGATCAGGGAGATACGCAGTATTTT
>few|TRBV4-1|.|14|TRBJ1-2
CASSPASERRGYTF
TGCGCCAGCAGCCCAGCATCGGAGCGTCGTGGCTACACCTTC
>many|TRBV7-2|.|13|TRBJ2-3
CASSLEGPDTQYF
TGTGCCAGCAGCTTAGAGGGCCCAGATACGCAGTATTTT
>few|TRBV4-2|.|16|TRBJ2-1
CASSQDTRGAYNEQFF
TGTGCCAGCAGCCAAGATACCAGGGGCGCCTACAATGAGCAGTTCTTC
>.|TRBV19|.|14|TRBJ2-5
CASKVRGSQETQYF
TGTGCCAGTAAGGTCCGGGGCAGCCAAGAGACCCAGTACTTC
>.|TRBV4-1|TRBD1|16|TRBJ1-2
CASSRPTGTANYGYTF
TGCGCCAGCAGCCGCCCAACCGGGACAGCTAACTATGGCTACACCTTC
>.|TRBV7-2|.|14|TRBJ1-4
CASSPVEGSEKLFF
TGTGCCAGCAGCCCAGTCGAGGGGAGTGAAAAACTGTTTTTT
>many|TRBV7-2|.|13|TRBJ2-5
CASSLRHRETQYF
TGTGCCAGCAGCTTACGGCACCGGGAGACCCAGTACTTC
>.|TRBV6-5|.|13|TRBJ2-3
CASSYPAADTQYF
TGTGCCAGCAGTTACCCTGCCGCCGATACGCAGTATTTT
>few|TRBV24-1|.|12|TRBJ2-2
CATSVNTGELFF
TGTGCCACCAGTGTAAACACCGGGGAGCTGTTTTTT
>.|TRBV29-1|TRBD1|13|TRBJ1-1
CSVGQTVNTEAFF
TGCAGCGTGGGACAGACGGTAAACACTGAAGCTTTCTTT